This paragraph covers one TCR beta chain sequence. Germline-derived CDR1 and CDR2 are SGHKS and YYEKEE (reference sequence). V dropped 4 bases and J dropped 6 bases, with 18 bases sitting between them. The CDR3 is 15 amino acids. TCRdb re-analysed the 5' RACE reads in MiXCR, keeping a single row per CDR3 protein. The sample lists about 720,000 distinct CDR3 sequences, roughly 8% occurring once. The data originate from a study of identical twins. The same data also went into a second study, on yellow fever vaccine responses in identical twins.

The TCR sequence derives from a woman under 30 in good health. The chain recombines TRBV5-5 with TRBJ2-3; weak D call: TRBD1 (6 bases). Sequenced material: PBMCs. CDR3 sequence: CASSPQSQGWDTQYF. CDR3 nucleotides: TGTGCCAGCAGCCCTCAATCCCAGGGGTGGGATACGCAGTATTTT. The variable domain in full, with the rest retrieved from reference TRBV5-5 and TRBJ2-3, is DAGVTQSPTHLIKTRGQQVTLRCSPISGHKSVSWYQQVLGQGPQFIFQYYEKEERGRGNFPDRFSARQFPNYSSELNVNALLLGDSALYLCASSPQSQGWDTQYFGPGTRLTVL.